A single sample gave rise to the 20 T cell receptor beta chains below, sequenced in a study of blood T cell repertoires in COVID-19. The table came from immunoSEQ multiplex PCR; TCRdb's copy has only in-frame clones and leaves some out. Of 140,000 to 150,000 clones listed, 80% are singletons. The material sequenced was peripheral blood. The source of these receptors is a man in his sixties or seventies who had recovered from COVID-19.

This clone occurred a few times. The CDR3 protein is CASSLDPWREVVHEQYF. CDR3 DNA: TGTGCCAGCAGCTTAGACCCGTGGAGGGAGGTCGTCCACGAGCAGTACTTC. The rearrangement links TRBV7-8 to TRBJ2-7, with D perhaps matching TRBD2 (6 bases). Germline V gene lookup returns CDR1 SGHVS and CDR2 FQNEAQ. The CDR3 covers 17 residues. Trimming shortened V by 1 base and J by 5 bases, and 21 bases separated the two germline ends. Drawing the rest from reference TRBV7-8 and TRBJ2-7, the complete variable domain is GAGVSQSPRYKVAKRGQDVALRCDPISGHVSLFWYQQALGQGPEFLTYFQNEAQLDKSGLPSDRFFAERPEGSVSTLKIQRTQQEDSAVYLCASSLDPWREVVHEQYFGPGTRLTVT.

The CDR3 reads CASSPRGGSNSYEQYF. The CDR3 nucleotides read TGTGCCAGCTCACCACGAGGCGGGAGCAACTCCTACGAGCAGTACTTC. The gene calls are TRBV18 and TRBJ2-7, with 7 bases fitting TRBD2. With 1 base clipped from V and 0 bases from J, the junction kept 6 bases outside the gene matches. The CDR3 runs 16 residues. Germline V lookup: CDR1 KGHSH, CDR2 LQKENI.

The V call is TRBV3-1 (or the pseudogene TRBV3-2), the J call TRBJ1-5; D is perhaps TRBD1 (5 bases). The CDR3 runs to 15 residues. Trimming shortened V by 3 bases and J by 3 bases, and 12 bases separated the two germline ends. Germline V gene data show CDR1 as LGHDT and CDR2 as YNNKEL (reference sequence). DNA of the CDR3: TGTGCCAGCAGCCATTCAGACAGACCCAATCAGCCCCAGCATTTT. Protein: CASSHSDRPNQPQHF.

The V and J genes are TRBV5-4 and TRBJ2-2; TRBD1 is a possible D gene (6 bases). Trimming stripped 0 bases from V and 2 bases from J, with 8 bases between. The CDR3 is 15 amino acids. Germline values: CDR1 SGHNT, CDR2 YYREEE (reference sequence). CDR3 coding DNA: TGTGCCAGCAGCTTGGCTGGGGGCAACACCGGGGAGCTGTTTTTT. Translated, it gives CASSLAGGNTGELFF.

The rearrangement joins TRBV1 to TRBJ1-5. TRBV1 is listed as a pseudogene. The CDR3 covers 17 residues. CDR3: CTSSQDLESISNQPQHF. The CDR3 DNA is TGCACCAGCAGCCAAGATTTAGAAAGTATTAGCAATCAGCCCCAGCATTTT.

The chain joins TRBV11-2 to TRBJ2-7, with a tentative D call TRBD2 (5 bases). Germline lookup yields CDR1 SGHAT and CDR2 FQNNGV. The CDR3 runs 15 residues. The V and J ends lost 5 bases and 3 bases respectively, with 17 bases between them. In DNA form, the CDR3 reads TGTGCCAGCAGCCGGATAGGGAGCGTTCTCTACGAGCAGTACTTC. Translating it yields CASSRIGSVLYEQYF.

J is TRBJ1-6 and V is TRBV28; D might be TRBD1 (5 bases). In germline, CDR1 is MDHEN, CDR2 SYDVKM. Trimming took 3 bases from V and 6 from J, leaving 9 bases between them. The CDR3 extends over 14 amino acids. Here the CDR3 reads CASSLGGSNSPLHF. In DNA form, the CDR3 reads TGTGCCAGCAGTTTGGGGGGGTCTAATTCACCCCTCCACTTT.

This clone is a singleton in its sample. The chain couples TRBV24-1 to TRBJ2-2, with D unresolved. In germline, CDR1 is KGHDR, CDR2 SFDVKD. This CDR3 comprises 16 residues. V was cut by 3 bases and J by 0 bases, with 10 bases left in between. CDR3 sequence: CATSDPGGANTGELFF. CDR3 DNA sequence: TGTGCCACCAGTGATCCCGGCGGAGCGAACACCGGGGAGCTGTTTTTT.

The J gene is TRBJ2-4, the V gene TRBV11-2, with 8 bases identical to TRBD2. The germline CDR1 and CDR2 sequences are SGHAT and FQNNGV. The CDR3 contains 14 residues. Germline trimming cut 6 bases from V and 9 bases from J; bases unmatched to any gene: 10. The CDR3 DNA follows: TGTGCCAGCAGTGACGGGAGGGCCCGGTTCATTCAGTACTTC. Its protein is CASSDGRARFIQYF.

CDR3 bases: TGTGCCAGCAGCCAAGAACTAGCGGACCTTCATATCGAGCAGTTCTTC. It translates to CASSQELADLHIEQFF. V gene TRBV3-1 (or the pseudogene TRBV3-2) combines with J gene TRBJ2-1, with 8 bases that match TRBD2. This CDR3 is 16 amino acids long. V lost 0 bases and J lost 10; bases outside the gene matches: 11. The germline V gene has CDR1 LGHDT and CDR2 YNNKEL (reference sequence).

To note about this clone: Distinct nucleotide sequences in the sample also encode this CDR3. The genes are TRBV3-1 (or the pseudogene TRBV3-2) and TRBJ2-3; D might be TRBD2 (6 bases). Germline values: CDR1 LGHDT, CDR2 YNNKEL (reference sequence). Trimming took 2 bases from V and 5 from J, leaving 11 bases between them. The CDR3 runs to 14 residues. CDR3 DNA sequence: TGTGCCAGCAGCCAATTGGACGGGGGAGATACGCAGTATTTT. This encodes CASSQLDGGDTQYF.

This clone was found a few times. The gene calls are TRBV15 and TRBJ2-7, with D unresolved. Germline lookup yields CDR1 LNHNV and CDR2 YYDKDF (reference sequence). CDR3 length: 15 amino acids. Trimming cost V 1 base and J 0 bases, with 10 bases left between them. The CDR3 here is CATSRVSTGSYEQYF. The CDR3 DNA is TGTGCCACCAGCAGAGTCTCCACCGGCTCCTACGAGCAGTACTTC.

The chain uses TRBV29-1 and TRBJ1-3, with TRBD1 matching 11 bases. Per the germline V gene, CDR1 is SQVTM and CDR2 is ANQGSEA. V shed 7 bases and J 7 bases; nucleotides not matched to a gene: 3. This CDR3 spans 12 amino acids. The CDR3 DNA reads as TGCAGCGCCCGGGACAGGGGGAACACCATATATTTT. The encoded protein is CSARDRGNTIYF.

The genes are TRBV5-6 and TRBJ2-7; D gene uncertain. This CDR3 is 17 amino acids long. V was shortened by 4 bases and J by 3 bases, with 23 bases between the two germline ends. The V gene's germline CDR1 is SGHDT and CDR2 YYEEEE. CDR3 sequence (DNA): TGTGCCAGCAGCCCCCGAGCAGGCCCCTCGCTTTTCTACGAGCAGTACTTC. Amino acids: CASSPRAGPSLFYEQYF.

This clone was seen more than once but under ten times. The chain recombines TRBV4-1 with TRBJ2-7; 7 bases align to TRBD1. The CDR3 length is 14 residues. After removal of 4 bases from V and 4 bases from J, the junction contained 7 bases not matched to a gene. Germline V gene sequence: CDR1 MGHRA, CDR2 YSYEKL. The CDR3 spells CASSRQGQSYEQYF. The DNA of the CDR3 is TGCGCCAGCAGCCGCCAGGGACAGTCGTACGAGCAGTACTTC.

The chain uses TRBV27 and TRBJ2-1; D unclear. CDR3 size: 12 residues. Germline loops: CDR1 MNHEY, CDR2 SMNVEV (reference sequence). V was shortened by 2 bases and J by 8 bases, with 7 bases between the two germline ends. The CDR3 sequence: CASSLRGYEQFF. The CDR3 region has the DNA TGTGCCAGCAGTTTAAGAGGCTATGAGCAGTTCTTC.

The chain carries TRBV4-2 and TRBJ2-1; 14 nucleotides line up with TRBD2. CDR1 LGHNA and CDR2 YNFKEQ come from the germline V gene. V lost 4 bases to trimming and J lost 3 bases; unmatched junction nucleotides: 5. CDR3 size: 17 residues. In DNA, the CDR3 is TGTGCCAGCAGCCCTCGACTAGCGGGAGGGTTCTACAATGAGCAGTTCTTC. It encodes CASSPRLAGGFYNEQFF.

This clone was seen ten or more times. The chain combines TRBV3-1 (or the pseudogene TRBV3-2) with TRBJ2-7; TRBD2 is a possible D gene (6 bases). Germline V gene sequence: CDR1 LGHDT, CDR2 YNNKEL (reference sequence). The CDR3 is made up of 12 amino acids. Trimming took off 1 base at V and 5 bases at J, with 6 bases between the two ends. In DNA, the CDR3 is TGTGCCAGCAGCCAAGCGGGAGACGAGCAGTACTTC. This gives the protein CASSQAGDEQYF.

The rearrangement links TRBV6-4 to TRBJ2-2; 7 nucleotides agree with TRBD1. After removal of 6 bases from V and 3 bases from J, the junction contained 7 bases not matched to a gene. Germline loops: CDR1 MRHNA, CDR2 SNTAGT. The CDR3 has 15 residues. The DNA of the CDR3 is TGTGCCAGCAGCGAAGGGGACAGTCACACCGGGGAGCTGTTTTTT. This sequence encodes CASSEGDSHTGELFF.

The rearrangement uses TRBV7-3 and TRBJ2-7, with D maybe TRBD2 (5 bases). Germline V gene data show CDR1 as SGHTA and CDR2 as FQGTGA. V shed 0 bases and J shed 5 bases, with 8 bases lying between them. There are 13 residues in the CDR3. The CDR3, as DNA: TGTGCCAGCAGCTTAACGTCCGGGAACGAGCAGTACTTC. This translates into CASSLTSGNEQYF. Full variable domain (missing parts from reference TRBV7-3 and TRBJ2-7): GAGVSQTPSNKVTEKGKYVELRCDPISGHTALYWYRQSLGQGPEFLIYFQGTGAADDSGLPNDRFFAVRPEGSVSTLKIQRTERGDSAVYLCASSLTSGNEQYFGPGTRLTVT.